The text below deals with one T cell receptor (beta chain). From the 5' RACE reads, TCRdb called clonotypes with MiXCR, one entry per CDR3 protein. The sample shows about 50,000 distinct CDR3 sequences, less than 8.5% of them seen only once. This sample stems from a study of spatial heterogeneity in lung cancer. V trimming: 0 bases; J trimming: 13 bases; junction bases outside the gene matches: 7. Looked up from germline, CDR1 is MNHEY and CDR2 is SVGAGI. The CDR3 has 15 residues. The time point is: sample taken at primary tumor resection. Tumor, nontumor lung or frozen PBMC supplied whole RNA, sequenced without sorting.

Source: PBMCs, taken at surgery. The rearrangement links TRBV6-5 to TRBJ2-1, with 12 positions matching TRBD1. The sequence was collected from a female donor with early-stage non-small cell lung cancer. CDR3 nucleotides: TGTGCCAGCAGTTACTCGGACCGGGACAGGGGGCTACAGTTCTTC. As protein: CASSYSDRDRGLQFF.